This T cell receptor beta chain comes out of a study of identical twins. The CDR3 loop spans 17 amino acids. Trimming pared 1 base from V and 0 bases from J, leaving 12 bases between. Regarding the study as a whole: Where out-of-frame alpha sequences were twin-shared, they showed excess low generation probability.

TCRdb reanalysed the 5' RACE reads using MiXCR and keeps one entry per CDR3 protein. The sample includes roughly 470,000 distinct CDR3 sequences, 14% of them seen just once. At least ten counts were recorded for this clonotype. The antigen is not known. These same records also appear under a second study, on yellow fever vaccine responses in identical twins.

The sequence came from a young woman in good health. This chain uses TRBV12-3 or TRBV12-4 with TRBJ2-2; D possibly corresponds to TRBD2 (6 bases). Sequences were obtained from CD4+ T cells sorted from blood. The CDR3 nucleotides are TGTGCCAGCAGTTTAGAGATCGGGACTGCGAACACCGGGGAGCTGTTTTTT. As protein: CASSLEIGTANTGELFF.